This T cell receptor (beta chain) was observed in a study of T cell repertoires in cytomegalovirus infection (dated by TCRdb to about 2019). For context, the study as a whole: Recently identified HLA-C-restricted CMV epitopes, whose presentation resists viral immunomodulation, were targeted by peptide stimulations together with well-studied HLA-B-restricted epitopes. Donor HLA type was relevant to the analysis, as public TCR beta signatures indicated carriage of CMV infection together with the matching HLA type. Overall study outcomes, separate from this receptor: In both this cohort and an independent cohort of 350 or so donors, the cumulative frequency of public TCR beta family members distinguished carriers of CMV infection plus the relevant HLA type. In the ex vivo response, HLA-C-restricted CMV-specific TCR beta clonotypes were dominant, and in two of eight donors the single most frequent clonotype came from this HLA-C-restricted group.

In light of the paper, this sample's treatment or condition label describes: in vitro stimulation with specific CMV peptide epitopes to enrich CMV-specific T cells. As to this clonotype: Its cognate antigen has yet to be identified. Base qualities are missing; no much larger clone stands one base away.

V lost 2 bases and J lost 7 bases; the stretch between them is 8 bases long. From cysteine to phenylalanine, the CDR3 is 12 amino acids long. The CDR3 DNA has 36 bases and is translated from base 1. The germline V gene yields MGHDK for CDR1 and SYGVNS for CDR2. Sequencing used an Illumina HiSeq 1500. The public reads were run again by TCRdb, first through fastp at Q25 and then through MiXCR, and only productive beta chains were kept. Here each entry gathers all rows of one CDR3 protein and keeps the most common genes and DNA. The sample contains about 310,000 distinct CDR3 sequences, 20% to 25% of them found a single time. Roughly 15% of the sample comes from the top ten.

Sample: cultured PBMCs, taken from culture after CMV antigen stimulation. The chain is encoded by TRBV25-1 joined to TRBJ2-5; the D region may be TRBD1 or TRBD2, each matching 5 bases equally. This TCR derives from a human donor in good health (CMV status not recorded). Some clones in this sample may be carry-over from other donors' samples. The sequenced DNA: TGTGCCAGCAGTGAACGTGGGACGACCCAGTACTTC. This is translated as CASSERGTTQYF.